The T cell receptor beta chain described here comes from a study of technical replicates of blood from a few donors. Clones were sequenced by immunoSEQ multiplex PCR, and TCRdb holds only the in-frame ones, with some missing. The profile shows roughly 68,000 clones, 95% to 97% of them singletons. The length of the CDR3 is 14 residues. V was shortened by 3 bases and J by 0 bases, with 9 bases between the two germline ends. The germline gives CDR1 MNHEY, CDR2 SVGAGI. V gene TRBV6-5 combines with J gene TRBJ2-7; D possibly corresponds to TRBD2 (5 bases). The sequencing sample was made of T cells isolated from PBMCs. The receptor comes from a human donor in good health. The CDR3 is CASSYIGSSYEQYF. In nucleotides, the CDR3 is TGTGCCAGCAGTTATATAGGGAGCTCCTACGAGCAGTACTTC.